The sequence of this T cell receptor beta chain was determined in a study of cytotoxic CD8 clonotypes in ibrutinib-treated CLL. Study results and limitations: Treatment saw public clonotypes, which were uncommon, either contract or stay stable. T-cell clonality at baseline went above that of age-matched healthy donors and rose and fell with circulating CD8+ T-cell counts. Sampling schedules were unmatched across sustained-remission and progressing patients.

Genomic DNA in a quantity of 1.5 to 2 micrograms was derived from cryopreserved PBMCs for TCR beta libraries. Germline V gene sequence: CDR1 MNHEY, CDR2 SMNVEV (reference sequence). V was pared by 4 bases and J by 11 bases, with 22 bases between. This CDR3 has 15 amino acids. Here immunoSEQ multiplex PCR was the method, and the copy in TCRdb shows in-frame clones only, minus some. The sample yields approximately 100,000 clones, roughly 60% seen once. With regard to this clone: Its antigen is not identified.

This clonotype was sampled from a human donor with chronic lymphocytic leukemia. The V gene is TRBV27, the J gene TRBJ2-3; maybe TRBD2 (5 bases). The sequencing used PBMCs, collected after 24 months of ibrutinib treatment. Written as DNA, the CDR3 is TGTGCCAGCAGTTCGCCGTTTGCGGGCCAGGAGGAGCAGTATTTT. This encodes CASSSPFAGQEEQYF.